This TCR beta chain was profiled in a study of T cell responses to AZD1222 COVID-19 vaccine. Study-level results: Unmutated variant regions reportedly attract nearly half of all spike-specific TCRs.

Sequencing was performed with immunoSEQ multiplex PCR; in TCRdb, only in-frame clones are kept and a portion is missing. The table lists under 150,000 clones, 85% to 95% of them singletons. With regard to this clone: The antigen remains undetermined.

The source was peripheral blood, collected on day 0 of AZD1222 vaccination. The receptor comes from an adult in good health.

The CDR3 DNA is TGTGCCAGCACTCGGGACGGATCACTCAATGAGCAGTTCTTC. Encoded protein: CASTRDGSLNEQFF. V is TRBV2 and J is TRBJ2-1; perhaps D is TRBD1 or TRBD2 (5 bases each). This CDR3 is built from 14 residues. V lost 7 bases to trimming and J lost 6 bases, with 16 bases between them. In germline, CDR1 is SNHLY, CDR2 FYNNEI.